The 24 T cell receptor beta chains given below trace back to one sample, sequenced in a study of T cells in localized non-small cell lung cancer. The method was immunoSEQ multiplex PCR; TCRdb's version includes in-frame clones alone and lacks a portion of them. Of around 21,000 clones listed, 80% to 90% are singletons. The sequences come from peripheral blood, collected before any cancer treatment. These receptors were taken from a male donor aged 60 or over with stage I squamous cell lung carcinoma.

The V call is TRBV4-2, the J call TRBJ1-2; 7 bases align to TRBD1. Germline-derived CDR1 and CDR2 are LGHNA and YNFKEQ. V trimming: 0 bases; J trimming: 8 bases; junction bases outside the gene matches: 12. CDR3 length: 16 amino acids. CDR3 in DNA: TGTGCCAGCAGCCAAGAAGGGACAGAAGTTCTTGAGGGCTACACCTTC. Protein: CASSQEGTEVLEGYTF.

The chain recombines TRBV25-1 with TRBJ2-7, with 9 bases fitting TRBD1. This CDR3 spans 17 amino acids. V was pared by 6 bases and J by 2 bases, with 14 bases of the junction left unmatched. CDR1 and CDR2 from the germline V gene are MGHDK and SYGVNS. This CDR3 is CASSPGQGRGPTYEQYF. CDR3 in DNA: TGTGCCAGCAGCCCGGGACAGGGTAGGGGGCCGACCTACGAGCAGTACTTC.

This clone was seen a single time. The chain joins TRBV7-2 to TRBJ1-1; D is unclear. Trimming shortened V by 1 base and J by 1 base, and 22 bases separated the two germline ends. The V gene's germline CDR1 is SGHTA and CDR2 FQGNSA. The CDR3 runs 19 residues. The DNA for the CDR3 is TGTGCCAGCAGCTTAGACGTATTTACGGAGTTCATCTCGAACACTGAAGCTTTCTTT. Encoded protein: CASSLDVFTEFISNTEAFF.

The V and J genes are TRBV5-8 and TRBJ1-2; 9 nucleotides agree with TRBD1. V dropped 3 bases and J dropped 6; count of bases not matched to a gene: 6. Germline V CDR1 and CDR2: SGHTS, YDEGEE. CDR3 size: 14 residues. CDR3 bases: TGTGCCAGCAGCTCTCGGACAGGGGTTAATGGCTACACCTTC. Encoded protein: CASSSRTGVNGYTF.

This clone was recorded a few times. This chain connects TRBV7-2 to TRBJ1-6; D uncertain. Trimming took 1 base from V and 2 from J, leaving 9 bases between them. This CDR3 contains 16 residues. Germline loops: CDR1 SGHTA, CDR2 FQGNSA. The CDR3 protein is CASSLGPETYNSPLHF. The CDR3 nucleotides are TGTGCCAGCAGCTTAGGTCCAGAGACCTATAATTCACCCCTCCACTTT.

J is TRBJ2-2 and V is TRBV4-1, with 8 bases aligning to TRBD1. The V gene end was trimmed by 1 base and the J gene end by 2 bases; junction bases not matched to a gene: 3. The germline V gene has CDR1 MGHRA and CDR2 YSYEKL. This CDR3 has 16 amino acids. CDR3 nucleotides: TGCGCCAGCAGCCAAGGGACAGGGACCAACACCGGGGAGCTGTTTTTT. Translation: CASSQGTGTNTGELFF.

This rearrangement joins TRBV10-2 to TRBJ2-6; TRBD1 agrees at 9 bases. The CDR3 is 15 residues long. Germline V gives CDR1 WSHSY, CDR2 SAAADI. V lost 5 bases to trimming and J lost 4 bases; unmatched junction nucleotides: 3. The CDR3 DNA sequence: TGCGCCAGCAGTCACAGGGGGCTGGGGGCCAACGTCCTGACTTTC. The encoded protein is CASSHRGLGANVLTF.

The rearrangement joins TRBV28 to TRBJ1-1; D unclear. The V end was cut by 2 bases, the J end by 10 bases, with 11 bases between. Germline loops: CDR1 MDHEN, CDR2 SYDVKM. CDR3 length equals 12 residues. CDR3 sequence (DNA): TGTGCCAGCAGTTTAACACTGCTTGGAGCTTTCTTT. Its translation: CASSLTLLGAFF.

CDR3 residues: CASSFHPALYEQYF. The CDR3, as DNA: TGTGCCAGCAGTTTCCACCCTGCCCTCTACGAGCAGTACTTC. The rearrangement uses TRBV27 and TRBJ2-7, with D uncertain. Germline CDR1 and CDR2: MNHEY and SMNVEV (reference sequence). Trimming removed 3 bases at V and 3 bases at J, with 12 bases between. The CDR3 runs 14 residues.

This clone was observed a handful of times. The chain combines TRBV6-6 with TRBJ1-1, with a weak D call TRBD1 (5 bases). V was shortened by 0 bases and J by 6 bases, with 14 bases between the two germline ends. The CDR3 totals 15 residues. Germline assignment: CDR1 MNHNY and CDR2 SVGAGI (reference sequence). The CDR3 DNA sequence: TGTGCCAGCAGTTACTCGATCGGGGGAAGGGCTGAAGCTTTCTTT. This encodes CASSYSIGGRAEAFF.

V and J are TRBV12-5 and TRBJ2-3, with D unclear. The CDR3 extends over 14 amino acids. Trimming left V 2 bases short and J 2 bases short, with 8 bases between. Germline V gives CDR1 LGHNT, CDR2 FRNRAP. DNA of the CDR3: TGTGCTAGTGGTTTGATAGGTACCACAGATACGCAGTATTTT. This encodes CASGLIGTTDTQYF.

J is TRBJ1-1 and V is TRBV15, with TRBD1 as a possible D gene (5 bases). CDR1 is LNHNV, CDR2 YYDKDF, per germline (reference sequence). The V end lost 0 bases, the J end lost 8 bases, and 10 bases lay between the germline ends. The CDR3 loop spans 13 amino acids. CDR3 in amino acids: CATSRDIQDEAFF. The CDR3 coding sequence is TGTGCCACCAGCAGAGATATACAGGACGAAGCTTTCTTT.

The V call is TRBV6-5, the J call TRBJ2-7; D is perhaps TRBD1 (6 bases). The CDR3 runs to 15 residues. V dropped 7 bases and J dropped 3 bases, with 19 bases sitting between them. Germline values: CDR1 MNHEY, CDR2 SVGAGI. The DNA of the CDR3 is TGTGCCAGCACCTTACTCCCGGGACAAGGCTACGAGCAGTACTTC. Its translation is CASTLLPGQGYEQYF.

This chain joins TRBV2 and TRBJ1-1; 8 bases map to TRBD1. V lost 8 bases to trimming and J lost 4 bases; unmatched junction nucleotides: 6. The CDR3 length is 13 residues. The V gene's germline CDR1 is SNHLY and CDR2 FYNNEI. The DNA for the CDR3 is TGTGCCAGCGGGGGGACAGGAGGCACTGAAGCTTTCTTT. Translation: CASGGTGGTEAFF. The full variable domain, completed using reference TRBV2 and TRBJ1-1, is EPEVTQTPSHQVTQMGQEVILRCVPISNHLYFYWYRQILGQKVEFLVSFYNNEISEKSEIFDDQFSVERPDGSNFTLKIRSTKLEDSAMYFCASGGTGGTEAFFGQGTRLTVV.

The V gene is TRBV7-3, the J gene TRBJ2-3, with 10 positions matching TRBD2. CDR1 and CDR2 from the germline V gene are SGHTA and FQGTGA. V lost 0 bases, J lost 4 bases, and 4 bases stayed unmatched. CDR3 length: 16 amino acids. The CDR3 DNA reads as TGTGCCAGCAGCTTAACTAGCGGGGGGTATTCAGATACGCAGTATTTT. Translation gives CASSLTSGGYSDTQYF.

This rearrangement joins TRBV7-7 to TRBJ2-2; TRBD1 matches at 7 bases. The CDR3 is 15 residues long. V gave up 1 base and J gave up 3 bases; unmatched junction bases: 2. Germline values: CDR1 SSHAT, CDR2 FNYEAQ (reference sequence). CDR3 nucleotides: TGTGCCAGCAGCTTAGGGGACAGAGACACCGGGGAGCTGTTTTTT. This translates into CASSLGDRDTGELFF. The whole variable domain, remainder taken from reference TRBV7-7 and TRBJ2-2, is GAGVSQSPRYKVTKRGQDVTLRCDPISSHATLYWYQQALGQGPEFLTYFNYEAQPDKSGLPSDRFSAERPEGSISTLTIQRTEQRDSAMYRCASSLGDRDTGELFFGEGSRLTVL.

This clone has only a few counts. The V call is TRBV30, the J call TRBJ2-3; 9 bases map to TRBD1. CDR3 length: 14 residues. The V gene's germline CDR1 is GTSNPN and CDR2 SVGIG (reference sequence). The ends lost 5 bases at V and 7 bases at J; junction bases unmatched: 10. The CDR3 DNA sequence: TGTGCCTGGGGGACCGGGACAGGGTTCCATACGCAGTATTTT. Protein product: CAWGTGTGFHTQYF.

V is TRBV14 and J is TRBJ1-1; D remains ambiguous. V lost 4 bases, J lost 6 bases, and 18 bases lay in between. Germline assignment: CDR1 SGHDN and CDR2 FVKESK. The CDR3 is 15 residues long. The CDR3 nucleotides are TGTGCCAGCAGCCCTTTAGGGCCCCCGTTGGCTGAAGCTTTCTTT. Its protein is CASSPLGPPLAEAFF. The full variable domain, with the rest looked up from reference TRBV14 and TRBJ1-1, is EAGVTQFPSHSVIEKGQTVTLRCDPISGHDNLYWYRRVMGKEIKFLLHFVKESKQDESGMPNNRFLAERTGGTYSTLKVQPAELEDSGVYFCASSPLGPPLAEAFFGQGTRLTVV.

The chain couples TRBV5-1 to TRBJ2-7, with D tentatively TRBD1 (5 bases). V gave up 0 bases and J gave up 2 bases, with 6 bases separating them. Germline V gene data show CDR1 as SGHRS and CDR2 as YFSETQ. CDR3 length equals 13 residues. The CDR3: CASSLAGTYEQYF. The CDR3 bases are TGCGCCAGCAGCTTGGCAGGGACCTACGAGCAGTACTTC.

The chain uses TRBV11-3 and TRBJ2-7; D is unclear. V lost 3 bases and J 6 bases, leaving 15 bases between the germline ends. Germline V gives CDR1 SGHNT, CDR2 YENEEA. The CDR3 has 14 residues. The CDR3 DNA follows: TGTGCCAGCAGCTTGGATGGGCTGGGCGGCGAGCAGTACTTC. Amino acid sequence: CASSLDGLGGEQYF.

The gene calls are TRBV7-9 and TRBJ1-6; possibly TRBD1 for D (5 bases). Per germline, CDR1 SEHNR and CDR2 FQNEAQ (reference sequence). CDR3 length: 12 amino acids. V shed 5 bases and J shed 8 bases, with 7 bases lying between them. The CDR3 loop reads CASSPGDSPLHF. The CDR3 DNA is TGTGCCAGCAGCCCGGGGGATTCACCCCTCCACTTT.

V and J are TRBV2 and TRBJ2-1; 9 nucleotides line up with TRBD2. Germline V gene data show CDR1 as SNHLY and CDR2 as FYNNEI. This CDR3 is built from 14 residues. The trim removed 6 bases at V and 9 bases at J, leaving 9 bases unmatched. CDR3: CASSPGRGGIEQFF. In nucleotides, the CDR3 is TGTGCCAGCAGCCCCGGGCGGGGGGGCATTGAGCAGTTCTTC.

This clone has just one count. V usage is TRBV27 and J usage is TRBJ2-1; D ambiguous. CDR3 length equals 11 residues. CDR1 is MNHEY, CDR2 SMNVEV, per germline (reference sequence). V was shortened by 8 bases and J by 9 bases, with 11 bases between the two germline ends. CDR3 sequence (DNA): TGTGCCAGCGGCGGTGGTAGTGAGCAGTTCTTC. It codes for CASGGGSEQFF.

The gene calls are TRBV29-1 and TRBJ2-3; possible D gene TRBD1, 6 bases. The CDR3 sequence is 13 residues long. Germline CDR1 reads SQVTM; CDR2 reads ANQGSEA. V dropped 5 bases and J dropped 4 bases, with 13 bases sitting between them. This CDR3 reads CSVPDRVADTQYF. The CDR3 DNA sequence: TGCAGCGTTCCGGACAGAGTTGCAGATACGCAGTATTTT.